This paragraph reports one T cell receptor beta chain. The antigen is unknown. Germline V gives CDR1 MNHEY, CDR2 SMNVEV (reference sequence). This CDR3 contains 16 residues. V shed 6 bases and J shed 0 bases, with 17 bases lying between them. Produced via immunoSEQ multiplex PCR; TCRdb's table is partial and in-frame only. The sample has under 600,000 clones, roughly 98% seen once; the top ten hold 0.3%. The sample is drawn from a study of shared clonotypes between healthy human individuals. Naivety among CD8 cells was defined by CD45RO negativity and positive CCR7 selection, thereby excluding terminally differentiated effector memory CD45RA+ cells. Study-level findings and limits: Non-shared clonotypes displayed generation probabilities falling below those of clonotypes present in all four donors.

The V and J genes are TRBV27 and TRBJ1-1, with TRBD1 as a possible D gene (5 bases). The sequencing input was naive CD8+ T cells sorted from blood. This receptor was taken from a young man in good health. This CDR3 reads CASSPIARGMNTEAFF. In DNA, the CDR3 is TGTGCCAGCAGCCCGATTGCGAGGGGCATGAACACTGAAGCTTTCTTT.